This TCR beta chain was recorded in a study of blood T cell repertoires in COVID-19. At the level of the study: Nucleic acid was either cDNA or gDNA, and it came from T cells, B-cell-depleted T cells, or PBMCs.

Participant ages covered about 18 to 95 years across 25 or so US areas. Donors were grouped by their self-reported clinical history. Per the germline V gene, CDR1 is KGHSH and CDR2 is LQKENI. V was pared by 6 bases and J by 0 bases, with 11 bases between. CDR3 length: 14 residues. Libraries were prepared by immunoSEQ multiplex PCR; TCRdb keeps only in-frame clonotypes and omits some of them. The data contain over 200,000 clones, 85% to 90% of them singletons. The clonotype comes from a man aged 18 to 30 who had recovered from COVID-19. J is TRBJ1-1 and V is TRBV18, with D unclear. Source material: PBMCs or T cells enriched from blood (not recorded which). This chain's CDR3 is CASSFGMMNTEAFF. CDR3 sequence (DNA): TGTGCCAGCTCGTTCGGGATGATGAACACTGAAGCTTTCTTT.